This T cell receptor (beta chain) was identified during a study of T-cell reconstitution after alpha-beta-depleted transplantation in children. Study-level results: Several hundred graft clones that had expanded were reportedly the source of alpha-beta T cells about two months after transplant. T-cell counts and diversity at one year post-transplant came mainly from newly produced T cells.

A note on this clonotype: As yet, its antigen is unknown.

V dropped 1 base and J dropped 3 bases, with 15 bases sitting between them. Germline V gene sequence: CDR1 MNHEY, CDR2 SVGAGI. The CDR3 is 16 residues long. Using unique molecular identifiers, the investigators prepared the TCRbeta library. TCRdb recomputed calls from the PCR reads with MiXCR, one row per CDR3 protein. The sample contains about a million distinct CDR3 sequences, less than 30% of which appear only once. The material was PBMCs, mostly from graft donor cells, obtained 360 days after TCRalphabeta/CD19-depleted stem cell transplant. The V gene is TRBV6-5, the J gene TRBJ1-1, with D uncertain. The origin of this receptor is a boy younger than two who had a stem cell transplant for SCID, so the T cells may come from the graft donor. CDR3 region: CASSYYKVPGDTEAFF. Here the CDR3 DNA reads TGTGCCAGCAGTTACTACAAGGTCCCCGGGGACACTGAAGCTTTCTTT.